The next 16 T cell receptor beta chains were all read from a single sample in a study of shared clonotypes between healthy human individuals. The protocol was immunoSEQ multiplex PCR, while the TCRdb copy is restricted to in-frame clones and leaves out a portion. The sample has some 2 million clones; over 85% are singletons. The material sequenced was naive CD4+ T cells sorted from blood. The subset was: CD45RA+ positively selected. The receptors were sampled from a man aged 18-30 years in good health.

CDR3: CAIGELNTEAFF. DNA of the CDR3: TGTGCCATCGGGGAGCTGAACACTGAAGCTTTCTTT. The chain carries TRBV10-3 and TRBJ1-1; D is unclear. Germline V CDR1 and CDR2: ENHRY, SYGVKD. Trimming pared 8 bases from V and 0 bases from J, leaving 7 bases between. This CDR3 has 12 residues.

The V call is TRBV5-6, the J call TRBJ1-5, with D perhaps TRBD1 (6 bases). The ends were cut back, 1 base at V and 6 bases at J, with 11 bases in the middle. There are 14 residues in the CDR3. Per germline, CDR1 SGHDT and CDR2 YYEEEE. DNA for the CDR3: TGTGCCAGCAGCTTGAGGGGGGCTGTTCAGCCCCAGCATTTT. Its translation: CASSLRGAVQPQHF.

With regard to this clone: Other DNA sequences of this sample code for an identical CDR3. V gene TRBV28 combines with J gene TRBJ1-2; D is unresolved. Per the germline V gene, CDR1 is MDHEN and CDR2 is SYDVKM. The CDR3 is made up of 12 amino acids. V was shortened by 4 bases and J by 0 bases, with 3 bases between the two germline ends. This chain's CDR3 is CASSSPNYGYTF. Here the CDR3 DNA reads TGTGCCAGCAGTTCCCCTAACTATGGCTACACCTTC.

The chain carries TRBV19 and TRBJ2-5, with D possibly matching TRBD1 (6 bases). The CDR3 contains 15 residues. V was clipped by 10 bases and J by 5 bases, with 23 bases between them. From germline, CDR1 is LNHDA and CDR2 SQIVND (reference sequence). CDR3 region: CATTKTWTDRETQYF. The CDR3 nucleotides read TGTGCCACCACAAAGACATGGACCGACAGGGAGACCCAGTACTTC.

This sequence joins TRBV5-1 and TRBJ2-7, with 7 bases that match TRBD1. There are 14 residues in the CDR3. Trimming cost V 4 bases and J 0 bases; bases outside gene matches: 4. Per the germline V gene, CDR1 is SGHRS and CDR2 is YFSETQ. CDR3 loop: CASSTQGFSYEQYF. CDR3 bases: TGCGCCAGCAGCACACAGGGGTTCTCCTACGAGCAGTACTTC.

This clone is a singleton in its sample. CDR3 nucleotides: TGTGCCAGCAGCCGCGACTATAATAATTCACCCCTCCACTTT. It encodes CASSRDYNNSPLHF. This chain joins TRBV14 and TRBJ1-6; no clear D gene. Germline CDR1 reads SGHDN; CDR2 reads FVKESK. V was clipped by 4 bases and J by 5 bases, with 9 bases between them. The CDR3 loop spans 14 amino acids. The full variable domain, its missing parts supplied by reference TRBV14 and TRBJ1-6, is EAGVTQFPSHSVIEKGQTVTLRCDPISGHDNLYWYRRVMGKEIKFLLHFVKESKQDESGMPNNRFLAERTGGTYSTLKVQPAELEDSGVYFCASSRDYNNSPLHFGNGTRLTVT.

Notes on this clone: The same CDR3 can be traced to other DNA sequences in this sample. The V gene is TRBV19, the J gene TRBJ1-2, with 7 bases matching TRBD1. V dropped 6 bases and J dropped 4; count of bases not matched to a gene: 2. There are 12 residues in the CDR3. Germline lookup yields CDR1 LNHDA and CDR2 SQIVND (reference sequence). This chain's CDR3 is CASRTGLYGYTF. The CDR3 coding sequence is TGTGCCAGTAGGACAGGGCTCTATGGCTACACCTTC.

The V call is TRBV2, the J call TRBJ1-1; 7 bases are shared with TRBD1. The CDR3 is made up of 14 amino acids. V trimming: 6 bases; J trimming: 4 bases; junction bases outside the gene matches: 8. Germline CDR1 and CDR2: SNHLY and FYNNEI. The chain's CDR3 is CASRDLTGSTEAFF. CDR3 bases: TGTGCCAGCAGGGATTTGACAGGGTCCACTGAAGCTTTCTTT.

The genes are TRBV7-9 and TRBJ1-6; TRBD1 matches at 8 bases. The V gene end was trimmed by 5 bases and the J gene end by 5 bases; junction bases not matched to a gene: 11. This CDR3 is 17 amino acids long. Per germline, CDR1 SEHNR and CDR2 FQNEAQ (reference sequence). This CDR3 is CASSPPGTGGNNSPLHF. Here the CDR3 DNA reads TGTGCCAGCAGCCCCCCCGGGACAGGTGGGAATAATTCACCCCTCCACTTT. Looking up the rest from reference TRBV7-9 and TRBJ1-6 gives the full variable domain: DTGVSQNPRHKITKRGQNVTFRCDPISEHNRLYWYRQTLGQGPEFLTYFQNEAQLEKSRLLSDRFSAERPKGSFSTLEIQRTEQGDSAMYLCASSPPGTGGNNSPLHFGNGTRLTVT.

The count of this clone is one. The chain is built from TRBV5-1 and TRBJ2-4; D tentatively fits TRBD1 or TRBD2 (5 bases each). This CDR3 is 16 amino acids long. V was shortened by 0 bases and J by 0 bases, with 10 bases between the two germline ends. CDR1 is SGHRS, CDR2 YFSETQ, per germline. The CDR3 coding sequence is TGCGCCAGCAGCTTGGTGGGGGACCCAGCCAAAAACATTCAGTACTTC. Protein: CASSLVGDPAKNIQYF.

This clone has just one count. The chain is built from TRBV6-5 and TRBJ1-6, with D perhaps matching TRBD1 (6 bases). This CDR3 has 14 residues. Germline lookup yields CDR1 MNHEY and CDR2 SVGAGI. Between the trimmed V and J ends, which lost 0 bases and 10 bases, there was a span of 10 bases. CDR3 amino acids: CASSYSQGGSPLHF. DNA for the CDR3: TGTGCCAGCAGTTACTCACAGGGAGGATCACCCCTCCACTTT.

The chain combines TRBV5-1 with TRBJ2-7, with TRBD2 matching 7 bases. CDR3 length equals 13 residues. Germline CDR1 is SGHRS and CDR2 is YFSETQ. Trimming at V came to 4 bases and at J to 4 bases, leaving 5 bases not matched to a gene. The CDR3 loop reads CASSKGREYEQYF. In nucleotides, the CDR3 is TGCGCCAGCAGCAAGGGGAGGGAATACGAGCAGTACTTC.

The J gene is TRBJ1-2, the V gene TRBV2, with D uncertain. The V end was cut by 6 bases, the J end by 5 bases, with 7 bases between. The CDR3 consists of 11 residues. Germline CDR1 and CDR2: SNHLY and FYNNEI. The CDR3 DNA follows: TGTGCCAGCAGGACTCTATATGGCTACACCTTC. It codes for CASRTLYGYTF.

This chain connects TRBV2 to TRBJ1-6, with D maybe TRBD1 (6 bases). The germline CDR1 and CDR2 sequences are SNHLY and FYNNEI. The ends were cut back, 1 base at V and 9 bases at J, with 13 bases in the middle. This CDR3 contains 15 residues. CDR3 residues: CASSEDSGGGSPLHF. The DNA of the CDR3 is TGTGCCAGCAGTGAAGACAGTGGAGGGGGTTCACCCCTCCACTTT.

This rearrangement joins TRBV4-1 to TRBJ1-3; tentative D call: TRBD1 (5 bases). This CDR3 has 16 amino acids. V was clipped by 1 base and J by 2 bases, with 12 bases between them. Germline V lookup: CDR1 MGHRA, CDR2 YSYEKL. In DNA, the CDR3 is TGCGCCAGCAGCCAAGTTGGCAGGGTTGCTGGAAACACCATATATTTT. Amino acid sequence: CASSQVGRVAGNTIYF.

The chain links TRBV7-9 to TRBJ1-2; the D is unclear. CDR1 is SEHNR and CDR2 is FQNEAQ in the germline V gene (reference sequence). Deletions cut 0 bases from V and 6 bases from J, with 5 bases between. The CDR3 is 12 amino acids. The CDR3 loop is CASSLATHGYTF. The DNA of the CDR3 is TGTGCCAGCAGCTTAGCTACCCATGGCTACACCTTC.